These 32 T cell receptor beta chains were all obtained from the same sample, sequenced in a study of PD-L1 blockade in urothelial cancer. TCRdb keeps only in-frame clones here, not all; method: immunoSEQ multiplex PCR. Of approximately 51,000 clones listed, 75% to 90% were seen once; the top ten hold under 20%. The specimen comprised PBMCs, sampled around atezolizumab (anti-PD-L1) treatment. Receptors were obtained from a man aged 55 to 70 with urothelial cancer.

The chain links TRBV6-6 to TRBJ1-2; 10 bases align to TRBD1. Germline V CDR1 and CDR2: MNHNY, SVGAGI (reference sequence). V dropped 6 bases and J dropped 7; count of bases not matched to a gene: 8. The CDR3 runs to 14 residues. CDR3 sequence reads: CASSIGQGVGGYTF. In nucleotides, the CDR3 is TGTGCCAGCAGCATCGGACAGGGGGTGGGTGGCTACACCTTC.

The J gene is TRBJ2-1, the V gene TRBV25-1; TRBD2 is a possible D gene (6 bases). Looked up from germline, CDR1 is MGHDK and CDR2 is SYGVNS. The CDR3 extends over 14 amino acids. Trimming shortened V by 1 base and J by 10 bases, and 14 bases separated the two germline ends. CDR3 coding DNA: TGTGCCAGCAGTGAATGGGGTGGGACTTTCGAGCAGTTCTTC. Its protein is CASSEWGGTFEQFF.

The gene calls are TRBV4-2 and TRBJ2-5; 13 positions agree with TRBD2. Germline CDR1 and CDR2: LGHNA and YNFKEQ. Unmatched junction bases numbered 5, after V lost 1 base and J lost 3 bases. The CDR3 consists of 17 residues. The CDR3 bases are TGTGCCAGCAGCCAAGGGATTGGACTAGCGGGGGAAGAGACCCAGTACTTC. Translating gives CASSQGIGLAGEETQYF.

The gene calls are TRBV7-2 and TRBJ2-7; tentatively, D is TRBD1 (6 bases). CDR1 is SGHTA and CDR2 is FQGNSA in the germline V gene. The V end was cut by 1 base, the J end by 0 bases, with 16 bases between. This CDR3 is 17 amino acids long. The DNA for the CDR3 is TGTGCCAGCAGCTTAGGCGGTCGGACAGCGATCTCCTACGAGCAGTACTTC. This gives the protein CASSLGGRTAISYEQYF.

The chain has TRBV11-3 and TRBJ1-1, with TRBD1 as a possible D gene (6 bases). The germline V gene has CDR1 SGHNT and CDR2 YENEEA. Trimming removed 5 bases at V and 4 bases at J, with 17 bases between. The CDR3 sequence is 15 residues long. The CDR3 bases are TGTGCCAGCAGCAAGGGGAGCGGGGGCGGCACTGAAGCTTTCTTT. Protein: CASSKGSGGGTEAFF.

The genes are TRBV7-2 and TRBJ2-7; 12 bases map to TRBD2. Germline V lookup: CDR1 SGHTA, CDR2 FQGNSA. The V and J ends lost 3 bases and 4 bases, in that order; junction bases with no gene match: 1. The CDR3 runs to 14 residues. CDR3 sequence (DNA): TGTGCCAGCAGCTTTACTAGCGGGGGGTACGAGCAGTACTTC. Its translation is CASSFTSGGYEQYF.

The chain joins TRBV28 to TRBJ1-3; 8 bases are shared with TRBD1. The junction had 6 bases not matched to a gene; V was cut back by 5 bases and J by 0 bases. The CDR3 runs to 16 residues. The germline V gene encodes CDR1 MDHEN and CDR2 SYDVKM. The CDR3 nucleotides read TGTGCCAGCAGTCACAACAGGGGGGGCTCTGGAAACACCATATATTTT. Residues: CASSHNRGGSGNTIYF. The full variable domain, its missing parts supplied by reference TRBV28 and TRBJ1-3, is DVKVTQSSRYLVKRTGEKVFLECVQDMDHENMFWYRQDPGLGLRLIYFSYDVKMKEKGDIPEGYSVSREKKERFSLILESASTNQTSMYLCASSHNRGGSGNTIYFGEGSWLTVV.

This chain links TRBV6-4 with TRBJ2-3; D is possibly TRBD2 (6 bases). This CDR3 has 15 amino acids. Trimming removed 6 bases from V and 2 bases from J, with 15 bases in between. Per the germline V gene, CDR1 is MRHNA and CDR2 is SNTAGT. The CDR3 is CASRGTYPTTDTQYF. The CDR3 region has the DNA TGTGCCAGCAGAGGGACTTATCCGACCACAGATACGCAGTATTTT.

This clone was found once. This chain uses TRBV9 with TRBJ2-1; a possible D gene is TRBD1 (6 bases). This CDR3 has 16 residues. The V and J ends lost 0 bases and 8 bases respectively, with 18 bases between them. Germline V gives CDR1 SGDLS, CDR2 YYNGEE. In nucleotides, the CDR3 is TGTGCCAGCAGCGTAGGGGTTAGGGGGTTTGGCGATGAGCAGTTCTTC. It translates to CASSVGVRGFGDEQFF. The full variable domain, in which reference TRBV9 and TRBJ2-1 provide the parts outside the CDR3, is DSGVTQTPKHLITATGQRVTLRCSPRSGDLSVYWYQQSLDQGLQFLIQYYNGEERAKGNILERFSAQQFPDLHSELNLSSLELGDSALYFCASSVGVRGFGDEQFFGPGTRLTVL.

This chain joins TRBV7-9 and TRBJ2-7, with a tentative D call TRBD1 (6 bases). The ends were cut back, 5 bases at V and 3 bases at J, with 17 bases in the middle. The CDR3 runs 15 residues. Germline CDR1 is SEHNR and CDR2 is FQNEAQ (reference sequence). The CDR3 region has the DNA TGTGCCAGCAGCCCACCGGACAGAAGACTCTACGAGCAGTACTTC. Its protein is CASSPPDRRLYEQYF. Looking up the rest from reference TRBV7-9 and TRBJ2-7 gives the full variable domain: DTGVSQNPRHKITKRGQNVTFRCDPISEHNRLYWYRQTLGQGPEFLTYFQNEAQLEKSRLLSDRFSAERPKGSFSTLEIQRTEQGDSAMYLCASSPPDRRLYEQYFGPGTRLTVT.

The V and J genes are TRBV6-5 and TRBJ1-1, with D tentatively TRBD1 (5 bases). V was shortened by 6 bases and J by 4 bases, with 18 bases between the two germline ends. CDR1 is MNHEY and CDR2 is SVGAGI in the germline V gene. CDR3 length: 15 residues. The CDR3 spells CASSQAGGVGTEAFF. CDR3 coding DNA: TGTGCCAGCAGCCAAGCGGGAGGGGTTGGCACTGAAGCTTTCTTT.

This chain links TRBV6-1 with TRBJ1-5; D not resolved. The ends were cut back, 6 bases at V and 6 bases at J, with 18 bases in the middle. The CDR3 consists of 15 residues. CDR1 is MNHNS, CDR2 SASEGT, per germline. The CDR3 is CASRPEARIGQPQHF. CDR3 bases: TGTGCCAGCAGGCCTGAGGCTAGGATTGGTCAGCCCCAGCATTTT.

J is TRBJ1-2 and V is TRBV6-5; D is uncertain. The CDR3 is made up of 12 amino acids. Germline CDR1 and CDR2: MNHEY and SVGAGI. The ends were cut back, 4 bases at V and 2 bases at J, with 5 bases in the middle. The CDR3 DNA follows: TGTGCCAGCAGTTCCCTCAACTATGGCTACACCTTC. It specifies CASSSLNYGYTF.

J is TRBJ1-1 and V is TRBV5-8; 7 bases are a match to TRBD1. The CDR3 contains 14 residues. The J segment lost 5 bases and the V segment lost 4 bases, leaving 8 bases of the junction unmatched. From germline, CDR1 is SGHTS and CDR2 YDEGEE. CDR3 residues: CASSRQGVRTEAFF. CDR3 DNA: TGTGCCAGCAGCCGACAGGGCGTACGGACTGAAGCTTTCTTT.

The chain has TRBV30 and TRBJ2-5, with a weak D call TRBD2 (6 bases). Per germline, CDR1 GTSNPN and CDR2 SVGIG (reference sequence). There are 13 residues in the CDR3. Trimming stripped 0 bases from V and 4 bases from J, with 9 bases between. The DNA of the CDR3 is TGTGCCTGGAGTGTGGGGGGTCCAGAGACCCAGTACTTC. This gives the protein CAWSVGGPETQYF.

The chain links TRBV12-5 to TRBJ1-1, with 8 bases fitting TRBD1. V trimming: 4 bases; J trimming: 4 bases; junction bases outside the gene matches: 11. Germline CDR1 reads LGHNT; CDR2 reads FRNRAP. This CDR3 is 16 amino acids long. The chain's CDR3 is CASGYLGTGLATEAFF. The CDR3 DNA follows: TGTGCTAGTGGTTACCTCGGGACAGGCCTAGCCACTGAAGCTTTCTTT.

In its sample, this clone was seen a few times. V gene TRBV6-5 combines with J gene TRBJ1-6; 7 nucleotides align to TRBD1. This CDR3 has 15 residues. V shed 3 bases and J 7 bases; nucleotides not matched to a gene: 6. Per the germline V gene, CDR1 is MNHEY and CDR2 is SVGAGI. CDR3 sequence (DNA): TGTGCCAGCAGTTATTTCACAGGGGTCAATTCACCCCTCCACTTT. Protein product: CASSYFTGVNSPLHF.

This rearrangement joins TRBV6-1 to TRBJ2-4; 7 bases map to TRBD2. V dropped 4 bases and J dropped 4; count of bases not matched to a gene: 4. In germline, CDR1 is MNHNS, CDR2 SASEGT. This CDR3 is 14 amino acids long. CDR3 nucleotides: TGTGCCAGCAGTGGACTAGCAGGAAAAAACATTCAGTACTTC. Protein sequence: CASSGLAGKNIQYF.

As concerns this clone: A junction end diverges from the germline sequence, so it may reflect a read error. The J gene is TRBJ2-3, the V gene TRBV2; 9 nucleotides align to TRBD1. The CDR3 length is 12 residues. CDR1 and CDR2 (germline): SNHLY, FYNNEI. CDR3 sequence reads: CASSVIGQGNIF. The CDR3, as DNA: TGTGCCAGCAGTGTTATCGGACAGGGGAACATATTT.

V and J are TRBV5-1 and TRBJ1-1; a weak D match, TRBD1 (5 bases). Germline V gives CDR1 SGHRS, CDR2 YFSETQ. The CDR3 sequence is 14 residues long. Trimming stripped 2 bases from V and 3 bases from J, with 11 bases between. The CDR3 reads CASSFRVSDTEAFF. CDR3 DNA sequence: TGCGCCAGCAGCTTCAGGGTTTCTGACACTGAAGCTTTCTTT.

This chain joins TRBV27 and TRBJ2-1; 11 bases match TRBD1. The CDR3 sequence is 15 residues long. After removal of 6 bases from V and 3 bases from J, the junction contained 4 bases not matched to a gene. Germline loops: CDR1 MNHEY, CDR2 SMNVEV (reference sequence). The CDR3 loop is CASRTGTGGYNEQFF. CDR3 DNA sequence: TGTGCCAGCAGAACCGGGACAGGGGGCTACAATGAGCAGTTCTTC.

This clone has only a few counts. The rearrangement uses TRBV30 and TRBJ1-1, with D unclear. V dropped 1 base and J dropped 11 bases, with 14 bases sitting between them. This CDR3 has 12 amino acids. Germline CDR1 and CDR2: GTSNPN and SVGIG (reference sequence). CDR3: CAWSGLVHYAFF. In nucleotides, the CDR3 is TGTGCCTGGAGTGGGTTAGTACACTATGCTTTCTTT.

The rearrangement links TRBV27 to TRBJ1-4, with D unclear. With 3 bases removed from V and 7 bases from J, the gap between germline ends came to 12 bases. Germline CDR1 is MNHEY and CDR2 is SMNVEV (reference sequence). This CDR3 is 14 amino acids long. The CDR3 DNA reads TGTGCCAGCAGTTTCTACCCCCCCGGTGAAAAACTGTTTTTT. Translating it yields CASSFYPPGEKLFF.

The genes are TRBV30 and TRBJ2-5; D is unclear. The CDR3 is 12 residues long. V gave up 2 bases and J gave up 4 bases, with 8 bases separating them. CDR1 GTSNPN and CDR2 SVGIG come from the germline V gene (reference sequence). The CDR3 reads CAWSRVGETQYF. CDR3 DNA: TGTGCCTGGAGTCGGGTAGGAGAGACCCAGTACTTC.

The chain joins TRBV5-1 to TRBJ2-3; D might be TRBD1 (6 bases). This CDR3 spans 16 amino acids. Trimming took off 0 bases at V and 4 bases at J, with 15 bases between the two ends. Looked up from germline, CDR1 is SGHRS and CDR2 is YFSETQ. Here the CDR3 reads CASSLVTGSRPDTQYF. The CDR3 region has the DNA TGCGCCAGCAGCTTGGTCACAGGGAGTCGTCCAGATACGCAGTATTTT.

This chain links TRBV19 with TRBJ1-1, with 8 positions matching TRBD1. Germline trimming cut 6 bases from V and 3 bases from J; bases unmatched to any gene: 6. Germline CDR1 reads LNHDA; CDR2 reads SQIVND (reference sequence). CDR3 length: 14 residues. This CDR3 reads CASSTTGGDTEAFF. As DNA, the CDR3 is TGTGCCAGTAGCACTACAGGGGGGGACACTGAAGCTTTCTTT.

This clone showed up just a few times. The V and J genes are TRBV7-2 and TRBJ1-2, with TRBD1 matching 9 bases. J lost 5 bases, V lost 5 bases, and 3 bases had no gene match. Germline V gene data show CDR1 as SGHTA and CDR2 as FQGNSA. The CDR3 has 13 residues. DNA of the CDR3: TGTGCCAGCAGCGTGGGACAGGGATATGGCTACACCTTC. Translated, it gives CASSVGQGYGYTF.

The V call is TRBV21-1, the J call TRBJ2-7; the table's D call TRBD2 went unverified against the DNA. TRBV21-1 is a listed pseudogene. The CDR3 spans 14 residues. CDR3 in DNA: TGTGCCAGCAGCAAGAGCGGGCCGGATTACGAGCAGTACTTC. Amino acid sequence: CASSKSGPDYEQYF.

The chain combines TRBV19 with TRBJ2-7, with 9 bases matching TRBD1. The germline V gene encodes CDR1 LNHDA and CDR2 SQIVND (reference sequence). There are 18 residues in the CDR3. V lost 6 bases to trimming and J lost 0 bases; unmatched junction nucleotides: 15. The CDR3 reads CASSSIYPTGGGSYEQYF. CDR3 nucleotides: TGTGCCAGTAGCTCCATATACCCTACAGGGGGCGGCTCCTACGAGCAGTACTTC.

This chain joins TRBV28 and TRBJ1-5; 8 bases map to TRBD1. This CDR3 contains 15 residues. In germline, CDR1 is MDHEN, CDR2 SYDVKM. V trimming: 7 bases; J trimming: 4 bases; junction bases outside the gene matches: 9. The CDR3 region is CASTTSGGPNQPQHF. CDR3 DNA: TGTGCCAGCACCACGTCAGGGGGCCCTAATCAGCCCCAGCATTTT.

The chain combines TRBV30 with TRBJ2-7, with D maybe TRBD1 (6 bases). Trimming removed 5 bases at V and 3 bases at J, with 14 bases between. Per germline, CDR1 GTSNPN and CDR2 SVGIG (reference sequence). There are 13 residues in the CDR3. The CDR3: CAWGGGQDYEQYF. CDR3 coding DNA: TGTGCCTGGGGGGGCGGCCAGGACTACGAGCAGTACTTC.

This clone has only a few counts. This chain joins TRBV5-6 and TRBJ1-3; D not resolved. V dropped 4 bases and J dropped 3 bases, with 14 bases sitting between them. The CDR3 runs to 15 residues. Germline CDR1 and CDR2: SGHDT and YYEEEE. The CDR3 is CASSRISLDGNTIYF. The DNA of the CDR3 is TGTGCCAGCAGCAGAATAAGCCTTGATGGAAACACCATATATTTT.